These 23 T cell receptor beta chains were sequenced from one sample in a study of blood T cells in healthy people across ages. With a J-beta primer mix and a sample-barcoded 5' primer, a second PCR ran about 7 to 12 cycles. TCRdb used MiXCR to reprocess the 5' RACE reads, holding one entry per CDR3 protein. The top ten clones hold under 15% of a sample with approximately 940,000 distinct CDR3 sequences, 45% to 50% of them seen once. The sample was blood. Source of these receptors: a man aged 25-45 years in good health.

This clonotype was seen at least ten times. The rearrangement joins TRBV6-1 to TRBJ2-3, with a possible D match to TRBD1 (7 bases). The CDR3 is 16 residues long. Trimming cost V 6 bases and J 2 bases, with 18 bases left between them. Per germline, CDR1 MNHNS and CDR2 SASEGT. CDR3 DNA: TGTGCCAGCAGGAGGGGGCTAGCGCCCAACACAGATACGCAGTATTTT. Protein: CASRRGLAPNTDTQYF.

The chain has TRBV12-3 or TRBV12-4 and TRBJ1-2; D unresolved. The CDR3 has 15 amino acids. V was clipped by 7 bases and J by 0 bases, with 15 bases between them. The chain's CDR3 is CASTHLRRANYGYTF. The CDR3 region has the DNA TGTGCCAGCACCCACTTGCGTCGGGCTAACTATGGCTACACCTTC.

V and J are TRBV2 and TRBJ2-1; 11 bases map to TRBD2. V gave up 7 bases and J gave up 9 bases; unmatched junction bases: 8. Germline CDR1 is SNHLY and CDR2 is FYNNEI. The CDR3 length is 14 residues. CDR3 amino acids: CASKGSGGDGEQFF. The CDR3 nucleotides are TGTGCCAGCAAAGGTAGCGGGGGGGATGGTGAGCAGTTCTTC.

This clonotype was seen a handful of times. The rearrangement links TRBV6-5 to TRBJ2-7, with TRBD1 matching over 9 bases. Trimming cost V 5 bases and J 4 bases; bases outside gene matches: 9. The CDR3 runs 15 residues. Germline CDR1 MNHEY, CDR2 SVGAGI. CDR3 loop: CASSDGRTGVYEQYF. CDR3 sequence (DNA): TGTGCCAGCAGTGACGGCAGGACAGGGGTATACGAGCAGTACTTC.

The chain couples TRBV9 to TRBJ1-5; the D gene is possibly TRBD1 (5 bases). The CDR3 has 14 amino acids. Per germline, CDR1 SGDLS and CDR2 YYNGEE. V gave up 6 bases and J gave up 9 bases, with 19 bases separating them. This CDR3 is CASNPGGTGGPQHF. The DNA of the CDR3 is TGTGCCAGCAATCCCGGGGGGACCGGGGGGCCCCAGCATTTT.

V and J are TRBV12-3 or TRBV12-4 and TRBJ2-4; the D gene is possibly TRBD2 (6 bases). Between the trimmed V and J ends, which lost 5 bases and 1 base, there was a span of 12 bases. This CDR3 is 15 amino acids long. The CDR3 loop reads CASSPTRGAKNIQYF. DNA of the CDR3: TGTGCCAGCAGTCCGACCCGGGGGGCCAAAAACATTCAGTACTTC.

V and J are TRBV7-2 and TRBJ2-4; a weak D match, TRBD1 (7 bases). Germline lookup yields CDR1 SGHTA and CDR2 FQGNSA. The CDR3 is 14 amino acids. Trimming took 5 bases from V and 13 from J, leaving 21 bases between them. The CDR3 spells CASSRGTEACEQYF. The CDR3 DNA sequence: TGTGCCAGCAGCCGCGGGACAGAGGCTTGTGAGCAGTACTTC.

The gene calls are TRBV12-3 or TRBV12-4 and TRBJ1-1, with D uncertain. V lost 7 bases and J 11 bases, leaving 14 bases between the germline ends. The CDR3 totals 11 residues. This CDR3 is CASTVFRRAFF. The CDR3 DNA reads as TGTGCCAGCACCGTGTTCCGTAGGGCTTTCTTT.

The chain couples TRBV11-3 to TRBJ2-5; tentatively, D is TRBD1 (7 bases). The V gene's germline CDR1 is SGHNT and CDR2 YENEEA. The CDR3 runs 16 residues. V was clipped by 5 bases and J by 1 base, with 17 bases between them. CDR3 protein: CASSVVAGGLQETQYF. The CDR3 coding sequence is TGTGCCAGCAGCGTGGTGGCAGGGGGACTCCAAGAGACCCAGTACTTC.

This sequence joins TRBV27 and TRBJ2-7; 7 positions agree with TRBD2. The CDR3 length is 15 residues. Trimming removed 3 bases from V and 3 bases from J; junction bases left unmatched: 8. CDR1 and CDR2 from the germline V gene are MNHEY and SMNVEV (reference sequence). The CDR3, as DNA: TGTGCCAGCAGTTTGTCTGAGCGGGGTAGCTACGAGCAGTACTTC. Amino acid sequence: CASSLSERGSYEQYF.

This sequence joins TRBV7-2 and TRBJ1-3; D might be TRBD1 (5 bases). Per germline, CDR1 SGHTA and CDR2 FQGNSA. Trimming left V 4 bases short and J 0 bases short, with 13 bases between. This CDR3 has 16 residues. The CDR3 loop reads CASSSRGLISGNTIYF. The CDR3 bases are TGTGCCAGCAGCTCCCGGGGCCTAATCTCTGGAAACACCATATATTTT.

The chain uses TRBV29-1 and TRBJ1-1, with a possible D match to TRBD1 (5 bases). Between the trimmed V and J ends, which lost 5 bases and 1 base, there was a span of 8 bases. From germline, CDR1 is SQVTM and CDR2 ANQGSEA. CDR3 length equals 12 residues. The CDR3 is CSVLGRNTEAFF. CDR3 coding DNA: TGCAGCGTTCTGGGACGGAACACTGAAGCTTTCTTT. The complete variable domain, with remaining parts taken from reference TRBV29-1 and TRBJ1-1, reads SAVISQKPSRDICQRGTSLTIQCQVDSQVTMMFWYRQQPGQSLTLIATANQGSEATYESGFVIDKFPISRPNLTFSTLTVSNMSPEDSSIYLCSVLGRNTEAFFGQGTRLTVV.

This clonotype was seen a few times. V usage is TRBV6-5 and J usage is TRBJ2-5, with D perhaps TRBD1 (6 bases). The CDR3 is 14 amino acids. Trimming shortened V by 2 bases and J by 5 bases, and 12 bases separated the two germline ends. Looked up from germline, CDR1 is MNHEY and CDR2 is SVGAGI. The CDR3 sequence is CASSYLPGDETQYF. As DNA, the CDR3 is TGTGCCAGCAGTTACCTTCCAGGGGATGAGACCCAGTACTTC.

V usage is TRBV4-2 and J usage is TRBJ2-1, with 7 positions matching TRBD2. Germline V gene sequence: CDR1 LGHNA, CDR2 YNFKEQ. After removal of 2 bases from V and 1 base from J, the junction contained 2 bases not matched to a gene. This CDR3 is built from 15 residues. CDR3 DNA: TGTGCCAGCAGCCAACCTAGCGGTTCCTACAATGAGCAGTTCTTC. Translation gives CASSQPSGSYNEQFF.

V gene TRBV20-1 combines with J gene TRBJ2-5, with TRBD1 identical over 7 bases. TRBJ2-7 matches the DNA end more closely, so the J call is doubtful. The CDR3 runs 12 residues. From germline, CDR1 is DFQATT and CDR2 SNEGSKA (reference sequence). In DNA form, the CDR3 reads TGCAGTGCTATACAGGGGACAAACGAGCAGTACTTC. Its translation: CSAIQGTNEQYF.

The V gene is TRBV7-3, the J gene TRBJ2-5; unclear D gene. Per the germline V gene, CDR1 is SGHTA and CDR2 is FQGTGA. Trimming shortened V by 2 bases and J by 4 bases, and 17 bases separated the two germline ends. The CDR3 has 16 amino acids. For the CDR3, the DNA is TGTGCCAGCAGCTTAGGAGTCTCTCTGTCGGGAGAGACCCAGTACTTC. It specifies CASSLGVSLSGETQYF.

This clonotype was seen only a few times. The chain combines TRBV5-1 with TRBJ2-3; TRBD1 might be the D (6 bases). The germline CDR1 and CDR2 sequences are SGHRS and YFSETQ. This CDR3 has 17 amino acids. With 0 bases removed from V and 1 base from J, the gap between germline ends came to 15 bases. CDR3 bases: TGCGCCAGCAGCTTGGGGGGACAACGAACCCGCACAGATACGCAGTATTTT. Its protein product is CASSLGGQRTRTDTQYF.

The chain combines TRBV7-2 with TRBJ1-5; TRBD1 agrees at 9 bases. The CDR3 covers 16 residues. The V and J ends lost 5 bases and 4 bases, in that order; junction bases with no gene match: 9. Germline V gives CDR1 SGHTA, CDR2 FQGNSA. The CDR3 region is CASSPRPTGGNQPQHF. CDR3 sequence (DNA): TGTGCCAGCAGCCCCCGCCCGACAGGGGGAAATCAGCCCCAGCATTTT.

The CDR3 nucleotides read TGCGCCAGCAGCCAAGATTTTCGCTCCAGAGGGCTTAACACCGGGGAGCTGTTTTTT. This encodes CASSQDFRSRGLNTGELFF. This chain connects TRBV4-1 to TRBJ2-2, with a possible D match to TRBD2 (5 bases). This CDR3 contains 19 residues. Trimming left V 0 bases short and J 2 bases short, with 19 bases between. Germline CDR1 is MGHRA and CDR2 is YSYEKL.

This clonotype was found a few times. The chain carries TRBV3-1 and TRBJ2-5; 8 nucleotides align to TRBD1. Germline-derived CDR1 and CDR2 are LGHDT and YNNKEL (reference sequence). After removal of 3 bases from V and 5 bases from J, the junction contained 5 bases not matched to a gene. CDR3 length: 14 residues. CDR3 residues: CASSHRQGRETQYF. In DNA, the CDR3 is TGTGCCAGCAGCCATCGACAGGGGCGGGAGACCCAGTACTTC.

The chain has TRBV4-3 and TRBJ1-2; weak D call: TRBD1 (6 bases). This CDR3 has 18 residues. The V gene's germline CDR1 is LGHNA and CDR2 YSLEER. V lost 0 bases, J lost 4 bases, and 21 bases lay in between. The CDR3 DNA reads TGCGCCAGCAGCCAAGACCGAGGGGGACACGCACGAATCTATGGCTACACCTTC. Its translation is CASSQDRGGHARIYGYTF.

The CDR3 DNA sequence: TGTGCCAGCAGCCTTCTTAGCGGTGATACGCAGTATTTT. It encodes CASSLLSGDTQYF. This chain links TRBV3-1 with TRBJ2-3, with TRBD2 as a possible D gene (6 bases). The germline V gene encodes CDR1 LGHDT and CDR2 YNNKEL (reference sequence). V lost 4 bases to trimming and J lost 6 bases, with 11 bases between them. This CDR3 spans 13 amino acids.

A few counts support this clonotype. This chain uses TRBV27 with TRBJ2-1; 9 nucleotides align to TRBD1. V shed 2 bases, J shed 9 bases, and the junction held 11 bases outside the gene matches. The CDR3 totals 16 residues. From germline, CDR1 is MNHEY and CDR2 SMNVEV (reference sequence). The chain's CDR3 is CASSLGEQGAAGEQFF. CDR3 DNA sequence: TGTGCCAGCAGTTTAGGGGAACAGGGGGCCGCCGGTGAGCAGTTCTTC.